The entry below describes one T cell receptor (beta chain). No antigen is known for it. Per-base qualities were not stored, and no clone one base away is much larger. Including cysteine and phenylalanine, the CDR3 has 10 amino acids. The CDR3 DNA has 30 bases and is translated from base 1. CDR1 is given as DFQATT and CDR2 as SNEGSKA, both from the germline V gene (reference sequence). V lost 6 bases and J lost 0 bases; the stretch between them is 2 bases long. CD8 naive samples were CD45RO-negative cells positively selected for CCR7, giving a CD45RA+CCR7+ population that excluded TemRA cells. Healthy HIV-negative adults with no recently reported acute infections or vaccinations were included as donors. Every donor was a Caucasian adult residing in Nashville, Tennessee, USA. Blood was collected by leukapheresis, and PBMCs were isolated by Ficoll-Histopaque density gradient centrifugation and then cryopreserved in liquid nitrogen vapor phase. Analytical flow cytometry was used to check the purity and quantity of each magnetically sorted T cell population. From each sorted fraction, genomic DNA was isolated and quantified by UV absorbance on a Nanodrop 2000c.

These data belong to a study of shared clonotypes between healthy human individuals (TCRdb year 2020). About the investigation overall: A few men and a couple of women, aged 18 to 49 years, made up the cohort. For each donor, CD4 naive and CD4 memory were each run on three plates, CD8 naive on two plates, and CD8 memory on one plate. To estimate repertoire size and how much clonotypes are shared between individuals, the study performed deep sequencing of blood TCR repertoires from 4 to 6 healthy adults. To increase sequencing depth and limit assay-specific biases, different laboratories used diverse techniques to prepare libraries and sequence TCR repertoires. Between about 0.85 and 9.5 billion PBMCs per donor were obtained by leukapheresis.

Overall study results and their limits: Naive subsets generally had larger estimated clonotype richness than memory subsets did. Because the study included a small number of donors, the genetic and exposure-history diversity represented was limited. Sampling was restricted to blood, and TCR repertoires in tissue are likely to differ from TCR repertoires in blood. Pairwise subsampling led to the expectation that sequencing depth would affect the degree of clonotype sharing among donors. Compared with non-shared clonotypes, the clonotypes found in all four sorted-subset donors had higher generation probabilities. Even with the large sequencing depth, rarefaction of the sorted-subset datasets indicated that sequencing was incomplete. Approximately 4.8% of naive CD4, 3.5% of naive CD8, 2% to 2.5% of memory CD4, and 0.4% of memory CD8 clonotypes were shared across a few donors.

TCR CDR3 regions were amplified from genomic DNA by multiplex PCR using the deep immunoSEQ assay. Genomic DNA extracted from each cell subset was distributed evenly over all wells of several immunoSEQ 96-well plates, and each plate served as one replicate. For sorted subsets, roughly 200 ng genomic DNA, equal to 30,000 to 35,000 T cell genomes, was loaded into each replicate PCR. Purified libraries were quantified with a Qubit 3.0 fluorometer, sized on a Bioanalyzer 2100, and re-quantified with the KAPA Library Quantification kit. A separate single-read 150-cycle Illumina NextSeq 550 flow cell was used to sequence each immunoSEQ 96-well plate. The paper's processing steps were these. Because the immunoSEQ output held only junctional sequences and lacked quality scores, the filtering could not match the filtering applied to full-length reads. To assign V/J genes and CDR3, sequences were annotated using PyIR, a Python wrapper for IgBLAST v1.9, with IMGT germline references. Reads with weak V/J assignments (E-value above 1e-6), missing CDR3, stop codons, out-of-frame junctions, or ambiguous translated residues were removed. V3J clonotypes were defined as sequences sharing an identical inferred V gene, J gene, and CDR3 amino acid sequence. To compute the percentage overlap between repertoires, the number of shared unique clonotypes was divided by the size of the smaller repertoire. Repertoire richness was assessed with RTK rarefaction, the Chao1 estimator, and Recon v2.1 estimates of unobserved clonotypes. OLGA was used to compute generation probabilities for all TCRbeta clonotypes that the gDNA method yielded from a few donors. This immuneACCESS table, as held by TCRdb, lists in-frame sequences with V and J called but not all clones. Of the missing ones, under half trace to an unresolved V gene in checked studies; the others have no known cause. The V and J calls and clone size are taken from that table; D and trimming were inferred from the DNA. The sample includes over 2,000,000 clones, with 93% observed a single time. The ten largest make up around 1.8% of the sample.

This chain is built from TRBV20-1 and TRBJ1-1; the D gene is unclear. This receptor was identified in a man between 18 and 29 years old in good health. Some clones in this sample may be carry-over from other donors' samples. Sequencing was carried out using naive CD8+ T cells from PBMCs. The cell subset or site label for this specimen denotes: CD45RA+CCR7+. The CDR3 here reads CSALNTEAFF. Read as DNA, the sequence is TGCAGTGCACTGAACACTGAAGCTTTCTTT.